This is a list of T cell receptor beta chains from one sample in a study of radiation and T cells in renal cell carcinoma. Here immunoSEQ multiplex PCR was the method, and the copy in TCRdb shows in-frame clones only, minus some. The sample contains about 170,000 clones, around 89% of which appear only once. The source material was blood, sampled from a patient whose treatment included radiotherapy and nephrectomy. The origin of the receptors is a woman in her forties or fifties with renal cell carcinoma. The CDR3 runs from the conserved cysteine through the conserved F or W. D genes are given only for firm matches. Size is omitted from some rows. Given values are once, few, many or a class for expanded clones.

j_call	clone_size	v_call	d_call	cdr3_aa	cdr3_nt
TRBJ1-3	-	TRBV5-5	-	CASTRSGTTFGNTIYF	TGTGCCAGCACGAGATCCGGGACAACCTTTGGAAACACCATATATTTT
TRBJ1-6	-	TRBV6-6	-	CASSSGTYFSPLHF	TGTGCCAGCAGCTCCGGGACTTATTTCTCACCCCTCCACTTT
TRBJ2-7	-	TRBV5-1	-	CASRRAGAHEQYF	TGCGCCAGCAGACGGGCGGGGGCCCACGAGCAGTACTTC
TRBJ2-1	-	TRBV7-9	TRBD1	CASSLIRGRVNEQFF	TGTGCCAGCAGCTTAATCAGGGGGCGGGTCAATGAGCAGTTCTTC
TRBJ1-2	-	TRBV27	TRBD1	CASSSGTGPSYGYTF	TGTGCCAGCAGTTCCGGGACAGGGCCCTCCTATGGCTACACCTTC
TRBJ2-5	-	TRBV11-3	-	CASSLVGETQYF	TGTGCCAGCAGCTTAGTCGGGGAGACCCAGTACTTC
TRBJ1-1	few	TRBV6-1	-	CASSGVGTEAFF	TGTGCCAGCTCAGGGGTTGGCACTGAAGCTTTCTTT
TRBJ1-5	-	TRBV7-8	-	CASSPKGGGEPQHF	TGTGCCAGCAGCCCTAAAGGCGGAGGGGAGCCCCAGCATTTT
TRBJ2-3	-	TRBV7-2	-	CASSLIVDTQYF	TGTGCCAGCAGCTTAATTGTGGATACGCAGTATTTT
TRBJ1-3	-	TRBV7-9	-	CASKWGDAGNTIYF	TGTGCCAGCAAGTGGGGAGACGCTGGAAACACCATATATTTT
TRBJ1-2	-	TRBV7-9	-	CASSIRDFNGYTF	TGTGCCAGCAGCATCCGGGACTTTAATGGCTACACCTTC
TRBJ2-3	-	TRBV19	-	CASMVVGGDTQYF	TGTGCCAGTATGGTCGTAGGGGGAGATACGCAGTATTTT
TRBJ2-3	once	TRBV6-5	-	CASSYSNNPAMNTQYF	TGTGCCAGCAGTTACTCGAATAATCCTGCCATGAATACGCAGTATTTT
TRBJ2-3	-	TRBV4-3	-	CASRGWDSHTDTQYF	TGCGCCAGCAGGGGTTGGGACTCTCACACAGATACGCAGTATTTT
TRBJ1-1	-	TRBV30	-	CAWSVQGNTEAFF	TGTGCCTGGAGTGTACAAGGCAACACTGAAGCTTTCTTT
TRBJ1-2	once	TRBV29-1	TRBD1	CSAGADRVTGYTF	TGCAGCGCAGGGGCAGACAGGGTGACCGGCTACACCTTC
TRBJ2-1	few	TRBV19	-	CASSRALVSYNEQFF	TGTGCCAGTAGTCGGGCATTAGTCTCCTACAATGAGCAGTTCTTC
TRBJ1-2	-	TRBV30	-	CAWSVGGKGYTF	TGTGCCTGGAGTGTAGGAGGGAAAGGCTACACCTTC
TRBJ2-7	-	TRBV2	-	CATSPEWAYEQYF	TGTGCCACGTCACCGGAATGGGCCTACGAGCAGTACTTC
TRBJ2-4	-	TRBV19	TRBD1	CASSIRTGEGVIQYF	TGTGCCAGTAGTATAAGGACAGGTGAGGGGGTCATTCAGTACTTC
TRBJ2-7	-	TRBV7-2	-	CASSLVGAVSSYEQYF	TGTGCCAGCAGCTTAGTTGGAGCGGTTAGCTCCTACGAGCAGTACTTC
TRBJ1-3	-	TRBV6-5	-	CASRTGRGNTIYF	TGTGCCAGCAGGACGGGGAGGGGCAACACCATATATTTT
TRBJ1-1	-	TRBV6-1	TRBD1	CASSERWDRRNTEAFF	TGTGCCAGCAGTGAAAGGTGGGACAGGAGGAACACTGAAGCTTTCTTT
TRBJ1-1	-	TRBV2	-	CASLPGLSNTEAFF	TGTGCCAGCCTCCCTGGATTATCGAACACTGAAGCTTTCTTT
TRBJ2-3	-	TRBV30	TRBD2	CAWAPGLAGSTDTQYF	TGTGCCTGGGCTCCGGGACTAGCGGGGAGCACAGATACGCAGTATTTT
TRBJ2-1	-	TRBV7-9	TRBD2	CASTRPGGYNEQFF	TGTGCCAGCACCCGCCCGGGGGGTTACAATGAGCAGTTCTTC
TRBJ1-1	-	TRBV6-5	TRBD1	CASSTGGRSTEAFF	TGTGCCAGCAGTACAGGGGGCAGAAGCACTGAAGCTTTCTTT
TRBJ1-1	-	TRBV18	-	CASSPNGGGNTEAFF	TGTGCCAGCTCACCAAATGGGGGCGGGAACACTGAAGCTTTCTTT
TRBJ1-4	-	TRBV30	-	CAWSGPEGRTGKLFF	TGTGCCTGGAGTGGGCCGGAGGGAAGAACAGGGAAACTGTTTTTT